Listed below are T cell receptor beta chains from one sample, sequenced in a study of OX40 agonist ivuxolimab in advanced cancers. Measured with immunoSEQ multiplex PCR; TCRdb has only the in-frame clones, and not every one. The sample comprises roughly 51,000 clones, 70% to 90% of which are singletons, and over 8.5% rests with the top ten. The sample in question was CD4+ or CD8+ T cells sorted from blood, obtained in a trial of the OX40 agonist ivuxolimab. The receptor set was obtained from an adult with an advanced solid tumor such as melanoma, head and neck, liver or kidney cancer. CDR3s include the opening cysteine and the closing phenylalanine or tryptophan. D genes are given only for firm matches. Clone size appears in some rows only: once, few, many, or a class for an expanded clone.

D: NA
V: TRBV7-6
size: NA
J: TRBJ2-1
CDR3: CASSLRPPGGSYNEQFF
DNA: TGTGCCAGCAGCTTACGGCCCCCCGGCGGGTCCTACAATGAGCAGTTCTTC

D: TRBD2
V: TRBV9
size: NA
J: TRBJ2-1
CDR3: CASTERGGLDEQFF
DNA: TGTGCCAGCACCGAGCGGGGGGGCCTGGATGAGCAGTTCTTC

D: NA
V: TRBV13
size: few
J: TRBJ1-1
CDR3: CASREAYTEAFF
DNA: TGTGCCAGCAGGGAGGCGTACACTGAAGCTTTCTTT

D: TRBD1
V: TRBV11-2
size: once
J: TRBJ1-1
CDR3: CASSFDRGPEAFF
DNA: TGTGCCAGCAGCTTCGACAGGGGCCCTGAAGCTTTCTTT

D: TRBD1
V: TRBV2
size: NA
J: TRBJ1-2
CDR3: CAIPAGTGGSGYTF
DNA: TGTGCCATCCCGGCCGGGACAGGGGGCAGTGGCTACACCTTC

D: NA
V: TRBV7-6
size: once
J: TRBJ2-1
CDR3: CASSSAAYNEQFF
DNA: TGTGCCAGCAGCTCTGCAGCATACAATGAGCAGTTCTTC

D: TRBD1
V: TRBV5-1
size: NA
J: TRBJ2-5
CDR3: CASRSTGEETQYF
DNA: TGCGCCAGCAGATCGACAGGGGAAGAGACCCAGTACTTC

D: NA
V: TRBV6-5
size: NA
J: TRBJ2-2
CDR3: CASRGHNTGELFF
DNA: TGTGCCAGCAGAGGACACAACACCGGGGAGCTGTTTTTT

D: TRBD1
V: TRBV18
size: NA
J: TRBJ1-2
CDR3: CASSPGIGGPSYGYTF
DNA: TGTGCCAGCTCACCGGGGATAGGGGGCCCATCCTATGGCTACACCTTC

D: NA
V: TRBV28
size: NA
J: TRBJ2-5
CDR3: CASIHGGAVQETQYF
DNA: TGTGCCAGCATTCATGGGGGTGCGGTCCAAGAGACCCAGTACTTC

D: NA
V: TRBV28
size: NA
J: TRBJ2-7
CDR3: CASRATGSWQYEQYF
DNA: TGTGCCAGCAGGGCGACAGGCTCCTGGCAGTACGAGCAGTACTTC

D: NA
V: TRBV12-2
size: NA
J: TRBJ1-1
CDR3: CASRWRSGEPTAEAFF
DNA: TGTGCAAGTCGCTGGAGGTCCGGGGAACCCACAGCTGAAGCTTTCTTT

D: NA
V: TRBV13
size: NA
J: TRBJ2-1
CDR3: CASKRRGGEVGNEQFF
DNA: TGTGCCAGCAAACGCAGGGGCGGGGAGGTGGGGAATGAGCAGTTCTTC

D: NA
V: TRBV5-4
size: NA
J: TRBJ2-5
CDR3: CASSMVGYQETQYF
DNA: TGTGCCAGCAGCATGGTGGGGTACCAAGAGACCCAGTACTTC

D: NA
V: TRBV2
size: NA
J: TRBJ1-1
CDR3: CASRQSGFPNTEAFF
DNA: TGTGCCAGCAGACAAAGTGGGTTCCCAAACACTGAAGCTTTCTTT

D: NA
V: TRBV5-1
size: NA
J: TRBJ2-5
CDR3: CASSEEDETQYF
DNA: TGCGCCAGCAGTGAGGAAGATGAGACCCAGTACTTC

D: NA
V: TRBV5-1
size: NA
J: TRBJ1-2
CDR3: CASSLARDGPNYGYTF
DNA: TGCGCCAGCAGCTTGGCCAGGGACGGTCCCAACTATGGCTACACCTTC

D: TRBD1
V: TRBV18
size: NA
J: TRBJ1-5
CDR3: CASSPPGQGPEAQHF
DNA: TGTGCCAGCTCACCACCGGGACAGGGGCCAGAGGCCCAGCATTTT

D: TRBD1
V: TRBV5-4
size: NA
J: TRBJ2-5
CDR3: CASSLFYRGETQYF
DNA: TGTGCCAGCAGCTTGTTTTACAGGGGAGAGACCCAGTACTTC

D: TRBD1
V: TRBV6-1
size: few
J: TRBJ1-1
CDR3: CASSPTGFAEAFF
DNA: TGTGCCAGCAGCCCGACAGGGTTCGCTGAAGCTTTCTTT

D: NA
V: TRBV6-1
size: few
J: TRBJ2-1
CDR3: CASSESRYRGEQFF
DNA: TGTGCCAGCAGTGAAAGTCGCTACCGGGGTGAGCAGTTCTTC

D: NA
V: TRBV4-3
size: NA
J: TRBJ1-5
CDR3: CASSQDRDGNQPQHF
DNA: TGCGCCAGCAGCCAAGACAGGGACGGCAATCAGCCCCAGCATTTT

D: NA
V: TRBV28
size: NA
J: TRBJ2-1
CDR3: CASSLGGDYYNEQFF
DNA: TGTGCCAGCAGTTTGGGCGGAGATTATTACAATGAGCAGTTCTTC

D: NA
V: TRBV9
size: NA
J: TRBJ2-7
CDR3: CASSVDGSEQYF
DNA: TGTGCCAGCAGCGTTGACGGTAGTGAGCAGTACTTC

D: NA
V: TRBV5-6
size: NA
J: TRBJ2-1
CDR3: CASSYLENEQFF
DNA: TGTGCCAGCAGCTATCTAGAGAATGAGCAGTTCTTC

D: NA
V: TRBV5-4
size: few
J: TRBJ1-6
CDR3: CASSSGDNSPLHF
DNA: TGTGCCAGCAGCTCGGGGGATAATTCACCCCTCCACTTT

D: NA
V: TRBV6-4
size: NA
J: TRBJ2-1
CDR3: CATMGPGSYNEQFF
DNA: TGTGCCACGATGGGGCCAGGCTCCTACAATGAGCAGTTCTTC

D: NA
V: TRBV7-6
size: NA
J: TRBJ2-7
CDR3: CASSHYGQSYEQYF
DNA: TGTGCCAGCAGCCATTACGGACAGTCATACGAGCAGTACTTC